This passage covers 9 T cell receptor beta chains from one sample sequenced in a study of PD-1 blockade in classical Hodgkin lymphoma. Each patient's relapse followed autologous stem cell transplantation, and brentuximab vedotin exposure varied. The repertoire was sequenced with immunoSEQ multiplex PCR; TCRdb's copy has only in-frame clones and lacks some. The sample lists about 110,000 clones, 80% to 90% seen once, with 15% to 20% in the top ten. Here the sequenced sample was peripheral blood mononuclear cells (PBMCs), taken before the second cycle of nivolumab. Receptors originate from a human donor with classical Hodgkin lymphoma.

V gene TRBV6-5 combines with J gene TRBJ1-2; D is unclear. This CDR3 is 13 amino acids long. The germline CDR1 and CDR2 sequences are MNHEY and SVGAGI. The V end lost 2 bases, the J end lost 4 bases, and 8 bases lay between the germline ends. The CDR3 loop is CASSYGQIYGYTF. CDR3 bases: TGTGCCAGCAGTTACGGGCAGATCTATGGCTACACCTTC.

The genes are TRBV4-3 and TRBJ1-2; 7 nucleotides align to TRBD1. V was clipped by 0 bases and J by 4 bases; unmatched bases: 11. CDR1 LGHNA and CDR2 YSLEER come from the germline V gene. The CDR3 covers 17 residues. This CDR3 reads CASSQDHGTAGPYGYTF. DNA for the CDR3: TGCGCCAGCAGCCAAGATCATGGGACAGCAGGACCCTATGGCTACACCTTC.

The chain couples TRBV28 to TRBJ1-5, with TRBD1 identical over 10 bases. The trim removed 7 bases at V and 1 base at J, leaving 4 bases unmatched. CDR1 MDHEN and CDR2 SYDVKM come from the germline V gene. The CDR3 is 15 amino acids. The CDR3 bases are TGTGCCAGCAAGGGGACAGGGGTGAGCAATCAGCCCCAGCATTTT. It translates to CASKGTGVSNQPQHF. The whole variable domain, filled in from reference TRBV28 and TRBJ1-5, reads DVKVTQSSRYLVKRTGEKVFLECVQDMDHENMFWYRQDPGLGLRLIYFSYDVKMKEKGDIPEGYSVSREKKERFSLILESASTNQTSMYLCASKGTGVSNQPQHFGDGTRLSIL.

V is TRBV4-1 and J is TRBJ2-5, with a possible D match to TRBD2 (6 bases). V lost 1 base, J lost 2 bases, and 11 bases lay in between. The CDR3 spans 15 residues. Germline V CDR1 and CDR2: MGHRA, YSYEKL. In DNA form, the CDR3 reads TGCGCCAGCAGCCAAGTAGGACTACAACAAGAGACCCAGTACTTC. Residues: CASSQVGLQQETQYF.

The V and J genes are TRBV19 and TRBJ2-3; D is undetermined. Germline V gene sequence: CDR1 LNHDA, CDR2 SQIVND (reference sequence). V was shortened by 0 bases and J by 9 bases, with 13 bases between the two germline ends. The CDR3 length is 14 residues. CDR3 protein: CASSIEYGLNTQYF. The CDR3 DNA reads TGTGCCAGTAGTATAGAATATGGGTTAAACACGCAGTATTTT.

This clone was seen only a few times. The chain recombines TRBV10-1 with TRBJ1-1, with D maybe TRBD1 (5 bases). The V and J ends lost 5 bases and 8 bases respectively, with 15 bases between them. The CDR3 is 13 amino acids. CDR1 and CDR2 from the germline V gene are WNHNN and SYGVQD (reference sequence). CDR3 sequence: CASSLRGRDEAFF. CDR3 nucleotides: TGCGCCAGCAGTCTACGGGGCAGGGACGAAGCTTTCTTT.

The CDR3 DNA reads as TGTGCCAGCGGAATGTTTGGGGTGAACACTGAAGCTTTCTTT. Translating gives CASGMFGVNTEAFF. The V call is TRBV28, the J call TRBJ1-1; D uncertain. Germline assignment: CDR1 MDHEN and CDR2 SYDVKM. This CDR3 has 14 residues. V was trimmed by 8 bases and J by 0 bases, leaving 13 bases between them. Looking up the rest from reference TRBV28 and TRBJ1-1 gives the full variable domain: DVKVTQSSRYLVKRTGEKVFLECVQDMDHENMFWYRQDPGLGLRLIYFSYDVKMKEKGDIPEGYSVSREKKERFSLILESASTNQTSMYLCASGMFGVNTEAFFGQGTRLTVV.

This clone turned up a few times. The rearrangement joins TRBV10-3 to TRBJ1-1; no definite D call. CDR3 length equals 12 residues. The ends were cut back, 6 bases at V and 4 bases at J, with 9 bases in the middle. Germline V CDR1 and CDR2: ENHRY, SYGVKD. The CDR3 nucleotides are TGTGCCATCAGGGAGGGTGGCACTGAAGCTTTCTTT. It translates to CAIREGGTEAFF.

The chain is built from TRBV18 and TRBJ1-1; tentative D call: TRBD1 (6 bases). Germline V gene lookup returns CDR1 KGHSH and CDR2 LQKENI. Trimming took off 4 bases at V and 6 bases at J, with 9 bases between the two ends. The CDR3 covers 12 residues. The CDR3 nucleotides read TGTGCCAGCTCACTCAGGGGTCCTGAAGCTTTCTTT. As protein: CASSLRGPEAFF. Full variable domain (remainder filled in from reference TRBV18 and TRBJ1-1): NAGVMQNPRHLVRRRGQEARLRCSPMKGHSHVYWYRQLPEEGLKFMVYLQKENIIDESGMPKERFSAEFPKEGPSILRIQQVVRGDSAAYFCASSLRGPEAFFGQGTRLTVV.